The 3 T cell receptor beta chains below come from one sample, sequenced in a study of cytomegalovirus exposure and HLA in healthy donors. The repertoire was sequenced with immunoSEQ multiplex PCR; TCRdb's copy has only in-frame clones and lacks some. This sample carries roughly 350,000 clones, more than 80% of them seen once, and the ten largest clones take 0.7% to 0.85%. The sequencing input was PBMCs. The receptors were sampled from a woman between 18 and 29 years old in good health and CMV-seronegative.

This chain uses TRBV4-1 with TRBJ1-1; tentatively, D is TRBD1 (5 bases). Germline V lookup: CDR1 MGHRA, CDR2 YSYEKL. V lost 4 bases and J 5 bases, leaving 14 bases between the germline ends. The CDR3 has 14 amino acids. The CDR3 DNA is TGCGCCAGCAGCCGCCAGGGCCGGGGGACTGAAGCTTTCTTT. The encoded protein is CASSRQGRGTEAFF.

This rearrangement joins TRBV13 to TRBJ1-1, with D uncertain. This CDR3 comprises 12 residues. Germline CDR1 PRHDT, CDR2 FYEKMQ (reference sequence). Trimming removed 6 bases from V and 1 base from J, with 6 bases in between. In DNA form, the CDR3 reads TGTGCCAGCAGTCAGGAGAACACTGAAGCTTTCTTT. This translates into CASSQENTEAFF.

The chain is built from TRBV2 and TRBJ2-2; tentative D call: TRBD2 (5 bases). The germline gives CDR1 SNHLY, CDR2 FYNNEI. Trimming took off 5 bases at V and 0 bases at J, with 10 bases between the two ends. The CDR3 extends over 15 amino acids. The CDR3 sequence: CASSLRVSNTGELFF. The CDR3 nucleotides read TGTGCCAGCAGTTTGCGGGTCTCGAACACCGGGGAGCTGTTTTTT.